The 8 T cell receptor beta chains below were found in one sample sequenced in a study of human T cells and chemical hapten exposure. Each CDR3 protein is one row after TCRdb ran MiXCR on the RACE reads. The sample consists of some 79,000 distinct CDR3 sequences, about 10% of them appearing once. Time point noted: patch test 2, 6 weeks after DPC sensitization. The treatment: therapeutic diphenylcyclopropenone sensitization with weekly scalp DPC. Specimen: whole blood, collected in connection with sensitization to the hapten diphenylcyclopropenone (DPC). The receptors here all came from a woman between 50 and 59 years old with alopecia areata. Some clones in this sample may be carry-over from other donors' samples.

In this sample, this clonotype turned up many times. J is TRBJ2-5 and V is TRBV3-1, with D tentatively TRBD2 (5 bases). The CDR3 contains 12 residues. Germline CDR1 LGHDT, CDR2 YNNKEL (reference sequence). Trimming took 2 bases from V and 5 from J, leaving 6 bases between them. This chain's CDR3 is CASSQSGETQYF. CDR3 bases: TGTGCCAGCAGCCAATCGGGGGAGACCCAGTACTTC.

The chain links TRBV7-2 to TRBJ2-1, with 7 bases lining up with TRBD1. This CDR3 comprises 17 residues. J was trimmed by 5 bases and V by 2 bases; bases with no gene match: 12. Germline V gene lookup returns CDR1 SGHTA and CDR2 FQGNSA. DNA for the CDR3: TGTGCCAGCAGCTTAAATGCGTTACCGACAGGGAACAATGAGCAGTTCTTC. It encodes CASSLNALPTGNNEQFF.

This clonotype was recorded many times. This chain uses TRBV2 with TRBJ2-7; D perhaps matches TRBD2 (5 bases). The germline gives CDR1 SNHLY, CDR2 FYNNEI. With 2 bases removed from V and 2 bases from J, the gap between germline ends came to 13 bases. The CDR3 has 15 residues. This CDR3 is CASSEWNPGAYEQYF. For the CDR3, the DNA is TGTGCCAGCAGTGAATGGAACCCCGGGGCCTACGAGCAGTACTTC.

The chain has TRBV27 and TRBJ2-3, with D perhaps being TRBD1 or TRBD2 (5 bases each). Germline CDR1 reads MNHEY; CDR2 reads SMNVEV (reference sequence). CDR3 length: 13 amino acids. The V and J ends lost 6 bases and 3 bases respectively, with 10 bases between them. The CDR3 here is CASSLGPTDTQYF. CDR3 DNA: TGTGCCAGCAGCCTGGGACCTACAGATACGCAGTATTTT.

This clonotype has ten or more counts. The chain links TRBV6-6 to TRBJ2-6; 8 nucleotides match TRBD1. CDR3 length: 15 residues. V shed 7 bases, J shed 2 bases, and the junction held 4 bases outside the gene matches. The germline V gene has CDR1 MNHNY and CDR2 SVGAGI (reference sequence). The CDR3 loop reads CASNPTGAGANVLTF. In DNA form, the CDR3 reads TGTGCCAGCAATCCGACAGGGGCTGGGGCCAACGTCCTGACTTTC.

The rearrangement joins TRBV11-2 to TRBJ2-3; 8 bases are a match to TRBD2. The CDR3 has 15 residues. Germline values: CDR1 SGHAT, CDR2 FQNNGV. V was pared by 5 bases and J by 0 bases, with 4 bases of the junction left unmatched. The CDR3 loop reads CASSLAGTSTDTQYF. The CDR3 coding sequence is TGTGCCAGCAGCCTAGCGGGTACTAGCACAGATACGCAGTATTTT.

This clonotype came up many times. The chain employs TRBV7-8 and TRBJ2-1; 10 bases match TRBD2. V was clipped by 2 bases and J by 9 bases; unmatched bases: 7. The CDR3 sequence is 15 residues long. Germline assignment: CDR1 SGHVS and CDR2 FQNEAQ. DNA for the CDR3: TGTGCCAGCAGCTTAAGCGGGAGGGCCGTGGTTGAGCAGTTCTTC. It codes for CASSLSGRAVVEQFF.

This clonotype was detected ten times or more. The chain combines TRBV29-1 with TRBJ2-1; no clear D. CDR3 size: 14 residues. Germline CDR1 reads SQVTM; CDR2 reads ANQGSEA. With 6 bases removed from V and 12 bases from J, the gap between germline ends came to 24 bases. CDR3 residues: CSVEALWAIAGQFF. CDR3 in DNA: TGCAGCGTCGAGGCCCTATGGGCGATCGCTGGGCAGTTCTTC.